One and the same sample provided the 10 T cell receptor beta chains below, sequenced in a study of CD8+ T cells in alopecia areata. Extracted from the samples, RNA was reverse transcribed into cDNA to serve as the sequencing template. Measured with immunoSEQ multiplex PCR; TCRdb has only the in-frame clones, and not every one. The sample gives 150,000 or so clones, about two thirds of which show up once; roughly 0.91% is in the top ten. Noted treatment: oral pan-JAK inhibitor, 5-10 mg twice daily. The sequences come from CD4+ T cells sorted from blood, collected at week 4, from a patient treated with tofacitinib. Receptor source: a human donor with alopecia areata.

As to this clone: The sample has other DNA sequences that encode this CDR3 too. The chain couples TRBV29-1 to TRBJ2-5; D not certain. Between the trimmed V and J ends, which lost 2 bases and 5 bases, there was a span of 3 bases. Germline CDR1 reads SQVTM; CDR2 reads ANQGSEA. The CDR3 is 10 amino acids. Here the CDR3 DNA reads TGCAGCGTTGAAAGGGAGACCCAGTACTTC. Protein sequence: CSVERETQYF.

This clone was counted a few times. The CDR3 protein is CASSLGGGEAFF. The CDR3 bases are TGTGCCAGCAGCTTGGGGGGCGGCGAAGCTTTCTTT. The V call is TRBV11-2, the J call TRBJ1-1; perhaps TRBD1 as D (6 bases). The CDR3 covers 12 residues. Germline V lookup: CDR1 SGHAT, CDR2 FQNNGV. V lost 3 bases and J 8 bases, leaving 10 bases between the germline ends.

The V call is TRBV5-6, the J call TRBJ2-5, with 9 bases identical to TRBD1. The length of the CDR3 is 16 residues. CDR1 is SGHDT, CDR2 YYEEEE, per germline. With 4 bases clipped from V and 5 bases from J, the junction kept 12 bases outside the gene matches. The CDR3 here is CASSVNRGRMTETQYF. DNA for the CDR3: TGTGCCAGCAGCGTGAACAGGGGGCGAATGACGGAGACCCAGTACTTC.

This clone was detected a few times. The chain couples TRBV29-1 to TRBJ2-5, with D perhaps TRBD1 (5 bases). CDR3 size: 13 residues. Germline-derived CDR1 and CDR2 are SQVTM and ANQGSEA. V lost 6 bases, J lost 0 bases, and 11 bases lay in between. The CDR3 DNA follows: TGCAGCGTGCACAGGAATAACCAAGAGACCCAGTACTTC. Translated, it gives CSVHRNNQETQYF.

The chain recombines TRBV5-1 with TRBJ2-7; possible D gene TRBD1, 6 bases. CDR3 size: 15 residues. V was cut by 4 bases and J by 5 bases, with 19 bases left in between. From germline, CDR1 is SGHRS and CDR2 YFSETQ. CDR3 nucleotide sequence: TGCGCCAGCAGCGACATACAGGGCCTGTCGCACGAGCAGTACTTC. Translating it yields CASSDIQGLSHEQYF.

This chain joins TRBV30 and TRBJ1-5; tentatively, D is TRBD1 (5 bases). Trimming cost V 0 bases and J 3 bases, with 9 bases left between them. This CDR3 contains 14 residues. CDR1 is GTSNPN and CDR2 is SVGIG in the germline V gene (reference sequence). CDR3 coding DNA: TGTGCCTGGAGTGTAGACAGCCTCAATCAGCCCCAGCATTTT. Amino acid sequence: CAWSVDSLNQPQHF.

The V gene is TRBV18, the J gene TRBJ1-2; D gene uncertain. V lost 3 bases and J lost 3, with 5 bases in between. This CDR3 comprises 12 residues. Germline V gene lookup returns CDR1 KGHSH and CDR2 LQKENI. CDR3 DNA: TGTGCCAGCTCACCGAATGACTATGGCTACACCTTC. Translation: CASSPNDYGYTF. Full variable domain (rest looked up from reference TRBV18 and TRBJ1-2): NAGVMQNPRHLVRRRGQEARLRCSPMKGHSHVYWYRQLPEEGLKFMVYLQKENIIDESGMPKERFSAEFPKEGPSILRIQQVVRGDSAAYFCASSPNDYGYTFGSGTRLTVV.

The chain joins TRBV2 to TRBJ1-6, with 7 bases identical to TRBD1. V lost 6 bases to trimming and J lost 2 bases; unmatched junction nucleotides: 7. The CDR3 loop spans 16 amino acids. Germline CDR1 and CDR2: SNHLY and FYNNEI. The CDR3: CASRPTGEAYNSPLHF. The CDR3 DNA sequence: TGTGCCAGCAGGCCTACAGGGGAGGCCTATAATTCACCCCTCCACTTT.

Turning to this clone: With only one base between it and a far larger clone, this is likely a read error. Other nucleotide sequences in the sample specify the same CDR3. J is TRBJ1-1 and V is TRBV6-5, with unresolved D. Germline V gene sequence: CDR1 MNHEY, CDR2 SVGAGI. The V end lost 6 bases, the J end lost 1 base, and 3 bases lay between the germline ends. The CDR3 consists of 11 residues. CDR3 in DNA: TGTGCCAGCAGCACGAACACTGAAGCTTTCTTT. It specifies CASSTNTEAFF.

There are a few counts of this clone. The chain joins TRBV10-3 to TRBJ1-2, with D uncertain. Trimming took 2 bases from V and 2 from J, leaving 12 bases between them. Per the germline V gene, CDR1 is ENHRY and CDR2 is SYGVKD. The CDR3 is 15 residues long. CDR3 protein: CAISENGFENYGYTF. The CDR3 nucleotides are TGTGCCATCAGTGAGAACGGATTCGAGAACTATGGCTACACCTTC.